Described below is a single T cell receptor (beta chain) sequence and its context. With template switching, a universal primer site was added, and the cDNA carried unique molecular identifiers. TCRdb reprocessed the 5' RACE reads via MiXCR and lists one record per CDR3 protein. Among roughly 500,000 distinct CDR3 sequences listed, roughly 21% were seen once. The data are from a study of identical twins. Trimming took 6 bases from V and 5 from J; bases not matched to a gene: 7. The CDR3 has 14 residues. This sample also belongs to another study, concerning T cells expressing NK-cell markers.

The receptor was derived from a woman aged 18-29 years in good health. The sample was CD4+ T cells sorted from blood. The chain couples TRBV12-3 or TRBV12-4 to TRBJ2-7, with 10 bases that match TRBD1. The CDR3 here is CASRPGQGSDEQYF. For the CDR3, the DNA is TGTGCCAGCAGGCCGGGACAGGGGTCCGACGAGCAGTACTTC.